The text below deals with one TCR beta chain. CDR1 is LGHNA, CDR2 YNFKEQ, per germline. V was trimmed by 4 bases and J by 1 base, leaving 17 bases between them. This CDR3 has 17 residues. These data originate in a study of cytomegalovirus exposure and HLA in healthy donors. TCRdb's table, derived via immunoSEQ multiplex PCR, lists solely in-frame clones and lacks some. The sample lists 150,000 to 200,000 clones; around 88% were seen once. The sequence was collected from a woman aged 18 to 35 in good health and CMV-seronegative. Sequenced sample: PBMCs. V gene TRBV4-2 combines with J gene TRBJ2-1; D is undetermined. The CDR3 DNA is TGTGCCAGCAGCCTAGTTTTTGGGCAGGAATCCTACAATGAGCAGTTCTTC. Translation gives CASSLVFGQESYNEQFF.